There are a few counts of the clone carrying this T cell receptor (beta chain). Its cognate antigen is unknown. V dropped 1 base and J dropped 3 bases, with 13 bases sitting between them. Germline loops: CDR1 SGHAT, CDR2 FQNNGV. The CDR3 is made up of 16 amino acids. The data belong to a study of response to subunit inactivated influenza vaccine. General observations from the study: Every seasonal influenza vaccination brings in few new T cells, the authors suggested.

TCRdb ran MiXCR on the RT-PCR reads and lists one entry per CDR3 protein. Of a few hundred thousand distinct CDR3 sequences detected, around 15% appear once; the ten largest clones hold approximately 10%. The chain employs TRBV11-2 and TRBJ1-5; D may be TRBD1 (6 bases). The receptor was derived from a man between 45 and 60 years old who received an inactivated influenza vaccine. Sequenced material: PBMCs from blood, taken 11 to 12 days after vaccination. CDR3 in DNA: TGTGCCAGCAGCTTAGGGGTCAGGGGAACCAATCAGCCCCAGCATTTT. Translating it yields CASSLGVRGTNQPQHF.